This T cell receptor (beta chain) was captured by sequencing in a study of lymphopenia after photon versus proton radiotherapy. TCRdb's copy holds only in-frame clones and misses some; the assay was immunoSEQ multiplex PCR. Among just over 30,000 clones listed, approximately 95% were seen once. The CDR3 is 14 residues long. V lost 3 bases and J lost 7, with 10 bases in between. Germline loops: CDR1 MNHEY, CDR2 SMNVEV (reference sequence). For this clone: Its specificity is unknown.

Overall study results and limits: Larger post-nadir TCR diversity loss correlated inversely with survival in deceased patients. After the lymphocyte nadir, photon-treated repertoires showed oligoclonal expansion, especially of CD8+ Temra cells. Only patients who died were analyzed for survival; proton advantage is unproven.

This TCR came from a woman between 50 and 59 years old with cholangiocarcinoma. This rearrangement joins TRBV27 to TRBJ1-6, with a weak D call TRBD1 (5 bases). Material: peripheral blood, obtained from a patient treated with photon-based radiotherapy. CDR3 in amino acids: CASSFGGTNSPLHF. The CDR3 bases are TGTGCCAGCAGTTTCGGGGGGACGAATTCACCCCTCCACTTT.